This TCR beta chain was identified during a study of cytomegalovirus exposure and HLA in healthy donors. The PCR ran on 60 Vbeta and 13 Jbeta primers. TCRdb's table, derived via immunoSEQ multiplex PCR, lists solely in-frame clones and lacks some. The table shows about 88,000 clones, with approximately 90% occurring only once. Germline CDR1 SGDLS, CDR2 YYNGEE. Trimming cost V 0 bases and J 0 bases, with 14 bases left between them. CDR3 size: 17 residues. The TCR sequence derives from a man in his late teens or twenties in good health and CMV-seronegative. The chain combines TRBV9 with TRBJ2-3; D perhaps matches TRBD1 (6 bases). The sample comprised PBMCs. CDR3 nucleotide sequence: TGTGCCAGCAGCGTAGACCCTATGGGGGCTAGCACAGATACGCAGTATTTT. It yields the protein CASSVDPMGASTDTQYF.